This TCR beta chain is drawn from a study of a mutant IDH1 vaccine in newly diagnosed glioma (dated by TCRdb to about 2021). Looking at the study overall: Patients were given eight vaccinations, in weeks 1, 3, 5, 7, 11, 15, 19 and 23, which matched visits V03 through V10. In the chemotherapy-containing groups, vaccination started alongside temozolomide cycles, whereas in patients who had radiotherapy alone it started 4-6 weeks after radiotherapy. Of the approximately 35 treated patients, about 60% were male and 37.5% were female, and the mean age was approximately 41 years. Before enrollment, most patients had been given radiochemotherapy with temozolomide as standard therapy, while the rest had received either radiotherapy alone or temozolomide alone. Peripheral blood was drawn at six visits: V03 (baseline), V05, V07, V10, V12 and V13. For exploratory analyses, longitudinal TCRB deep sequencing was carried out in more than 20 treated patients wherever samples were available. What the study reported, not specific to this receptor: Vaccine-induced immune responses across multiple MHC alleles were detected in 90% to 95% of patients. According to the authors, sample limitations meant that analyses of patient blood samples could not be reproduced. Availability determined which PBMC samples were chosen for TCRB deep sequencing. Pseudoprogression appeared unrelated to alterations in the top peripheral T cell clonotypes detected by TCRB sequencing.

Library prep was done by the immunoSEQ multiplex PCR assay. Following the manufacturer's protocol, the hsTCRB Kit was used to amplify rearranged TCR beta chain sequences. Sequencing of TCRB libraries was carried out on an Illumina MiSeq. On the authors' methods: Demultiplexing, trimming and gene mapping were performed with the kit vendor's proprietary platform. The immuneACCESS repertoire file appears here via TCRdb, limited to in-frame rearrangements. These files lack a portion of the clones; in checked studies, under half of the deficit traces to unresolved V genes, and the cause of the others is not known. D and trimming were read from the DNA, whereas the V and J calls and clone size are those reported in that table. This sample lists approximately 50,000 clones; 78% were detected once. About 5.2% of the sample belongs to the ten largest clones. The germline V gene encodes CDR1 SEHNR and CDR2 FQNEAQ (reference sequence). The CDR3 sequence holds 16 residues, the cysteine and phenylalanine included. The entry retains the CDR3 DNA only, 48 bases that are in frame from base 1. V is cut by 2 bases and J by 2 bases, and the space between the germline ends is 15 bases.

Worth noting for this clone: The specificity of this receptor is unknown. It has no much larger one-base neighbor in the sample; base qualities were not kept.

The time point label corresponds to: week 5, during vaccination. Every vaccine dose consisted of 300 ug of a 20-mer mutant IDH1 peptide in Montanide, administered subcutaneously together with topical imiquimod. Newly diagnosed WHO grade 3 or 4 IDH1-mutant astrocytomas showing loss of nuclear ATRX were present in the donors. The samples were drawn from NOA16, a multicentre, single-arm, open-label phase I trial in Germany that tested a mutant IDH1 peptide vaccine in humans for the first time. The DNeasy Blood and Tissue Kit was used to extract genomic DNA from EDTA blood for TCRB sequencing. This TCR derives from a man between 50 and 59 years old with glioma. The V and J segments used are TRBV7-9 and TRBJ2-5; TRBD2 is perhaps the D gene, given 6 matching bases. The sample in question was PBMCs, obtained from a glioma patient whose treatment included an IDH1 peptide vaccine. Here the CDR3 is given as CASSLNPPGGQETQYF. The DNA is TGTGCCAGCAGCTTAAATCCCCCCGGGGGACAAGAGACCCAGTACTTC.